This T cell receptor (beta chain) came from a study of neurological immune-mediated disorders. This clonotype occurred many times. Each CDR3 protein gets one entry after TCRdb re-called the 5' RACE reads with MiXCR. The repertoire holds approximately 82,000 distinct CDR3 sequences, roughly an eighth seen once, with just under 5% in the top ten. Time point in this sample: longitudinal time-point 2. This receptor was obtained from a female donor with HTLV-1-associated myelopathy (HAM/TSP). Sequenced input: PBMCs.

This CDR3 is CASSLEAGAVAQYF. In nucleotides, the CDR3 is TGCGCCAGCAGCTTGGAGGCGGGGGCGGTTGCGCAGTACTTC. V and J are TRBV5-1 and TRBJ2-7, with D possibly TRBD2 on 7 matching bases. This CDR3 has 14 residues. V lost 0 bases and J lost 9, with 16 bases in between. Germline values: CDR1 SGHRS, CDR2 YFSETQ.